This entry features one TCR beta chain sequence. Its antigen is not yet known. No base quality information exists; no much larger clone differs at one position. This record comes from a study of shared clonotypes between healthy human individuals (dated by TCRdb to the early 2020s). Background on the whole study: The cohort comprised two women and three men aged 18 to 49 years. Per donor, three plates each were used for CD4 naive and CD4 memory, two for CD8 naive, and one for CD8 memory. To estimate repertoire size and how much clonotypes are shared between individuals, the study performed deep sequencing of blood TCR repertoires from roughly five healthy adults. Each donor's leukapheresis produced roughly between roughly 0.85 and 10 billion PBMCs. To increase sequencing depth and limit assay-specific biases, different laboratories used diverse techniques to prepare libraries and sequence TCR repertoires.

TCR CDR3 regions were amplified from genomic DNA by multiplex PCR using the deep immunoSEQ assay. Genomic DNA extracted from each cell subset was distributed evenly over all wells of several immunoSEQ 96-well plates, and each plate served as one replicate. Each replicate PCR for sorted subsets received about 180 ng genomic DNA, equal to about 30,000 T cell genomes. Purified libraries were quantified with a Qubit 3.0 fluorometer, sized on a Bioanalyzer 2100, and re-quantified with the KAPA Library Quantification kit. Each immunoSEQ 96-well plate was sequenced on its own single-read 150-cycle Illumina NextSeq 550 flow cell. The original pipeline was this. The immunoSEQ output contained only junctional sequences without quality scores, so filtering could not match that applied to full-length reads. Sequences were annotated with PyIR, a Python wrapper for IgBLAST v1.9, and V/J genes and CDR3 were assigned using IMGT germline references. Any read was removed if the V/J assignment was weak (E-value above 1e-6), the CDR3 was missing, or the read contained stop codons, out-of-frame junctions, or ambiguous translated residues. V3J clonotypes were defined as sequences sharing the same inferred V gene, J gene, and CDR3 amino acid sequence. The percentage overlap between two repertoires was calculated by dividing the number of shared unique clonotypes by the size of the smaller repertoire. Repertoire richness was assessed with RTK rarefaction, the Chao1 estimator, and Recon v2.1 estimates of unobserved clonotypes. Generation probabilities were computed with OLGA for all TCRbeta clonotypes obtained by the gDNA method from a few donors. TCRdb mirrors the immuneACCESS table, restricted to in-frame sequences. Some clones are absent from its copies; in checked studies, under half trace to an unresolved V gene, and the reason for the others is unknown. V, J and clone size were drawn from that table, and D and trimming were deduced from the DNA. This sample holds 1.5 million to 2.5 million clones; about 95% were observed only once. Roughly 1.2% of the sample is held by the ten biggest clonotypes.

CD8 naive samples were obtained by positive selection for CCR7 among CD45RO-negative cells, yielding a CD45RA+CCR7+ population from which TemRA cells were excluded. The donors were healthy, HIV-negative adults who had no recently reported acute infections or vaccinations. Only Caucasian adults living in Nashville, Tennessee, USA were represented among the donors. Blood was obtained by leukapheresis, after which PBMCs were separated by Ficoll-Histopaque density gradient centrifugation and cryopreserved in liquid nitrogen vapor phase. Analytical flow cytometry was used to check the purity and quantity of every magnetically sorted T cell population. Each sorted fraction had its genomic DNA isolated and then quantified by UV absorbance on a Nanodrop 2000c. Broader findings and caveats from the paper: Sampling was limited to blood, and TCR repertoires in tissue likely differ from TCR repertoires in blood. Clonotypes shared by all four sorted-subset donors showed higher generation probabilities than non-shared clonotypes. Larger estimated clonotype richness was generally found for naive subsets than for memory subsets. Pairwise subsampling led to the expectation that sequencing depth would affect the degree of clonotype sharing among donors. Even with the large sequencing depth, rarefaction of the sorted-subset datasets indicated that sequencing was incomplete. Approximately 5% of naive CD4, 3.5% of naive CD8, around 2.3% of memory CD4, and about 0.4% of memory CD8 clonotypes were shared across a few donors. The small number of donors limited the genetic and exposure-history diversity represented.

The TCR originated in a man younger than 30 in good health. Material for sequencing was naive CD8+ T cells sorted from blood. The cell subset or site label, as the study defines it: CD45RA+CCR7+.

This receptor has the CDR3 CASSSGTSEAYEQYF. The DNA reads as follows: TGTGCCAGCAGCTCCGGGACTAGCGAGGCCTACGAGCAGTACTTC. Recombination connected TRBV5-6 to TRBJ2-7; TRBD2 aligns with 10 central bases. From a lookup of the germline V gene, CDR1 and CDR2 are SGHDT and YYEEEE. There are 15 amino acids in the CDR3, from cysteine to phenylalanine inclusive. Only the CDR3 portion is preserved as DNA: 45 bases, with reading frame beginning at the first base. Unmatched junction bases come to 5, with V trimmed by 3 bases and J by 2 bases.